These 6 T cell receptor beta chains originate from one sample sequenced in a study of T-cell memory formation after mild COVID-19. TCRdb reanalysed the 5' RACE reads using MiXCR and keeps one entry per CDR3 protein. The table has more than 10,000 distinct CDR3 sequences, more than 14% seen once. Source material: PBMCs or a T cell subset sorted from them (not recorded which). The source is a man aged 18 to 30 who had mild COVID-19 (a few samples of this study predate the infection). Cell type and time point are not known.

This clonotype has a count of ten or more. The CDR3 loop reads CASSTTGDWSRNIQYF. CDR3 coding DNA: TGTGCCAGCAGTACAACAGGGGACTGGAGCCGAAACATTCAGTACTTC. J is TRBJ2-4 and V is TRBV2; D is possibly TRBD1 (7 bases). The V end lost 5 bases, the J end lost 6 bases, and 20 bases lay between the germline ends. Germline V gene sequence: CDR1 SNHLY, CDR2 FYNNEI. This CDR3 has 16 residues.

In this sample, this clonotype turned up a few times. This chain joins TRBV6-2 or TRBV6-3 and TRBJ1-5; D ambiguous. V dropped 6 bases and J dropped 2 bases, with 17 bases sitting between them. Germline assignment: CDR1 MNHEY and CDR2 SVGEGT. This CDR3 has 16 amino acids. The CDR3 here is CASSEGPNPGNQPQHF. In nucleotides, the CDR3 is TGTGCCAGCAGCGAAGGACCTAATCCGGGCAATCAGCCCCAGCATTTT.

The chain is built from TRBV7-2 and TRBJ1-6; the D gene is possibly TRBD1 (5 bases). The V end lost 5 bases, the J end lost 4 bases, and 21 bases lay between the germline ends. CDR1 and CDR2 (germline): SGHTA, FQGNSA. There are 18 residues in the CDR3. The CDR3 nucleotides are TGTGCCAGCAGCCACCCCAGACAGCTCGGAAGTTATAATTCACCCCTCCACTTT. Protein sequence: CASSHPRQLGSYNSPLHF.

This clonotype was seen at least ten times. This chain uses TRBV6-5 with TRBJ1-2; TRBD1 aligns across 7 bases. This CDR3 comprises 19 residues. Trimming took 0 bases from V and 0 from J; bases not matched to a gene: 13. Germline CDR1 MNHEY, CDR2 SVGAGI. CDR3: CASSYSFPTGTDTNYGYTF. The DNA of the CDR3 is TGTGCCAGCAGTTACTCCTTTCCCACCGGGACAGATACTAACTATGGCTACACCTTC.

The rearrangement links TRBV12-3 or TRBV12-4 to TRBJ1-2, with TRBD1 matching over 12 bases. Unmatched junction bases numbered 12, after V lost 6 bases and J lost 7 bases. The CDR3 is 16 residues long. CDR3 residues: CASSPSAGQGAGGYTF. CDR3 in DNA: TGTGCCAGCAGCCCAAGCGCGGGACAGGGGGCGGGTGGCTACACCTTC.

This clonotype has at least ten counts. The V call is TRBV5-1, the J call TRBJ2-3, with D tentatively TRBD1 (6 bases). V shed 2 bases and J shed 3 bases, with 10 bases lying between them. The germline V gene encodes CDR1 SGHRS and CDR2 YFSETQ. CDR3 length: 14 residues. This CDR3 reads CASSFGQTTDTQYF. The CDR3 nucleotides are TGCGCCAGCAGCTTCGGACAGACAACAGATACGCAGTATTTT.